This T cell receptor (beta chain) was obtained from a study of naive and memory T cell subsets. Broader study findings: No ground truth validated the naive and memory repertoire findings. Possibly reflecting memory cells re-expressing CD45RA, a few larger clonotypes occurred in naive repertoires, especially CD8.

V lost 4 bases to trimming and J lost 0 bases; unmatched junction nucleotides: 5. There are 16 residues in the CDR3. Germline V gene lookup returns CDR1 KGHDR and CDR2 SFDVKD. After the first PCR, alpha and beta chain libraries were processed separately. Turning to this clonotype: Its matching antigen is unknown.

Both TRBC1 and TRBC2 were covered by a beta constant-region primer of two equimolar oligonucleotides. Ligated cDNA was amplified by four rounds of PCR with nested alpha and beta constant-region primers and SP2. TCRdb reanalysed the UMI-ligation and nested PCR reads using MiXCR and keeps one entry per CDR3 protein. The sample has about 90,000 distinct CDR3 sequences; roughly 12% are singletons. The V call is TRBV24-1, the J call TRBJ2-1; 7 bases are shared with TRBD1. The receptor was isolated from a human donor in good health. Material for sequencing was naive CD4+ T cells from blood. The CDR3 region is CATSELGQSSYNEQFF. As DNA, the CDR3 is TGTGCCACCAGTGAGCTGGGACAGAGCTCCTACAATGAGCAGTTCTTC.